This T cell receptor beta chain was identified in a study of shared clonotypes between healthy human individuals. Generated by immunoSEQ multiplex PCR, the TCRdb table keeps only in-frame clones and is missing some. The sample yields roughly 510,000 clones, almost 80% seen once. The germline V gene has CDR1 MDHEN and CDR2 SYDVKM. V was cut by 3 bases and J by 0 bases, with 11 bases left in between. This CDR3 is 15 amino acids long. The origin of this receptor is a woman aged 35 to 49 in good health. Some clones in this sample may be carry-over from other donors' samples. Sequencing used PBMCs. The genes are TRBV28 and TRBJ2-5; D unclear. CDR3 amino acids: CASSFVPTYQETQYF. CDR3 in DNA: TGTGCCAGCAGTTTCGTGCCTACTTACCAAGAGACCCAGTACTTC.